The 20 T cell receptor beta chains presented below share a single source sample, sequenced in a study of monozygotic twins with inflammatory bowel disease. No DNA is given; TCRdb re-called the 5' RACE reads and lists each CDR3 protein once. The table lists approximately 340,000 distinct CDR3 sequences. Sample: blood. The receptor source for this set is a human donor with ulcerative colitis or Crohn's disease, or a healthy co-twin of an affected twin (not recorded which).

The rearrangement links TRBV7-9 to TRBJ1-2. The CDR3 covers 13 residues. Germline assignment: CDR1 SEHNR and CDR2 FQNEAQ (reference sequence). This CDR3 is CASSLALYYGYTF.

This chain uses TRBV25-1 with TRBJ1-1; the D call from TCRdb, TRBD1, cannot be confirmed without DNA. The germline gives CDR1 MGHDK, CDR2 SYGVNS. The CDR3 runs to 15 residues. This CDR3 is CASSESRGWLTEAFF.

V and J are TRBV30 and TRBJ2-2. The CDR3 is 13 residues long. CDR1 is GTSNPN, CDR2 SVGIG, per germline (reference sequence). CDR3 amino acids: CAWSVHGSGELFF.

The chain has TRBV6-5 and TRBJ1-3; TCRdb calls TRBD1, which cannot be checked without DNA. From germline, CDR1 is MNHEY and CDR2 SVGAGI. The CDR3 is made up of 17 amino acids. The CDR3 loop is CASSYSSGTGSGNTIYF.

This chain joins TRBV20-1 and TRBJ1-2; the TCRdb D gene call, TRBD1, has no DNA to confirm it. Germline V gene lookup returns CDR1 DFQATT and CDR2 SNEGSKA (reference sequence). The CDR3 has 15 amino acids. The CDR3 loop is CSARDRQGGVYGYTF.

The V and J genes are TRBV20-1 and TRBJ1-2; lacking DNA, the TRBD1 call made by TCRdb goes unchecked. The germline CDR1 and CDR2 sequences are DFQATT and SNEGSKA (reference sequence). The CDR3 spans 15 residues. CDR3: CSASLLGGGNYGYTF.

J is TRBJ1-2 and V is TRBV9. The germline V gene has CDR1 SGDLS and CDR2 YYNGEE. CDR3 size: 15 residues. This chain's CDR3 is CASSARHASNYGYTF.

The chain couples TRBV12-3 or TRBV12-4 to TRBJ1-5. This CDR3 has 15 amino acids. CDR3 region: CASSFRGISNQPQHF.

CDR3 in amino acids: CASSLPRGGGETQYF. The chain couples TRBV28 to TRBJ2-5; TCRdb proposes TRBD1, but this gene call is untestable without DNA. CDR3 length: 15 residues. Germline CDR1 MDHEN, CDR2 SYDVKM.

The CDR3 spells CASSYLSAQETQYF. The chain links TRBV7-9 to TRBJ2-5. Germline V CDR1 and CDR2: SEHNR, FQNEAQ (reference sequence). CDR3 length: 14 residues. The full variable domain, rest sourced from reference TRBV7-9 and TRBJ2-5, is DTGVSQNPRHKITKRGQNVTFRCDPISEHNRLYWYRQTLGQGPEFLTYFQNEAQLEKSRLLSDRFSAERPKGSFSTLEIQRTEQGDSAMYLCASSYLSAQETQYFGPGTRLLVL.

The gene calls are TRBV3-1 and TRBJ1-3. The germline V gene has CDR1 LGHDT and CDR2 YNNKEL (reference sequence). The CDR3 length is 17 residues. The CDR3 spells CASSQGLTRGSGNTIYF.

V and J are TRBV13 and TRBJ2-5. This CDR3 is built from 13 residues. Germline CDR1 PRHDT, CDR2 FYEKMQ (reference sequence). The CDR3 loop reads CASSVWLEETQYF.

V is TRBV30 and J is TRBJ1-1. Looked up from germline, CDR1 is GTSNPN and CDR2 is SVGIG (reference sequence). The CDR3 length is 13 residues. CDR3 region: CAWSGRIDTEAFF.

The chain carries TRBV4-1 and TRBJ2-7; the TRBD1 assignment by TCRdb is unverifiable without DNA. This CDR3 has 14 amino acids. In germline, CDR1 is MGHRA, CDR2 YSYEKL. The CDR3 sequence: CASSGIGQGTVQYF.

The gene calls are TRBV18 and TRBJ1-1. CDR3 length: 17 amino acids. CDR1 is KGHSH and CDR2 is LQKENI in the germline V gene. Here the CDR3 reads CASSPTTTALTDTEAFF.

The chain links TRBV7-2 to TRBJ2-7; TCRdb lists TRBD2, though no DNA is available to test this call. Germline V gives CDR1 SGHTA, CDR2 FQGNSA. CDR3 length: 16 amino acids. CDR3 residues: CASSLEGLAGVYEQYF.

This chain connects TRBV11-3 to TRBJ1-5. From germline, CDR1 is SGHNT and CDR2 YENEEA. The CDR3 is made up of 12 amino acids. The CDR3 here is CASSLGAQPQHF.

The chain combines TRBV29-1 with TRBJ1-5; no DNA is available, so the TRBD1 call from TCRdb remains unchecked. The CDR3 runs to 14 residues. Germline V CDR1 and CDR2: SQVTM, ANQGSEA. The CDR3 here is CSVSTGGINQPQHF.

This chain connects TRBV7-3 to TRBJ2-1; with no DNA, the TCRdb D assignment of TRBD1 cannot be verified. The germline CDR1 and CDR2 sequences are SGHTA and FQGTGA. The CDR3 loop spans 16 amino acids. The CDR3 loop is CASSSLRDRGHNEQFF. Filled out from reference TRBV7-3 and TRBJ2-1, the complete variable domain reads GAGVSQTPSNKVTEKGKYVELRCDPISGHTALYWYRQSLGQGPEFLIYFQGTGAADDSGLPNDRFFAVRPEGSVSTLKIQRTERGDSAVYLCASSSLRDRGHNEQFFGPGTRLTVL.

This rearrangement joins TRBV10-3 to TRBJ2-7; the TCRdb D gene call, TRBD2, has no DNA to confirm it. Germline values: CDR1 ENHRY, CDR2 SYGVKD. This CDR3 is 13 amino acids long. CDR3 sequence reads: CAISEGGRYEQYF.